One sample yielded the 21 T cell receptor beta chains listed below, sequenced in a study of cytomegalovirus exposure and HLA in healthy donors. PCR employed 60 Vbeta and 13 Jbeta primers. Sequencing was performed with immunoSEQ multiplex PCR; in TCRdb, only in-frame clones are kept and a portion is missing. Here the sample spans tens of thousands of clones, about 70% being singletons. Input material: PBMCs. The receptor source for this set is a young woman in good health and CMV-seronegative.

V is TRBV30 and J is TRBJ2-4, with unresolved D. The germline gives CDR1 GTSNPN, CDR2 SVGIG (reference sequence). The V end lost 0 bases, the J end lost 1 base, and 10 bases lay between the germline ends. CDR3 size: 15 residues. DNA of the CDR3: TGTGCCTGGAGTGTAAGTTGGGCTGCCAAAAACATTCAGTACTTC. It specifies CAWSVSWAAKNIQYF.

The chain carries TRBV18 and TRBJ1-4; a possible D gene is TRBD1 (6 bases). Germline V CDR1 and CDR2: KGHSH, LQKENI. The CDR3 loop spans 14 amino acids. V dropped 5 bases and J dropped 12 bases, with 19 bases sitting between them. CDR3 sequence (DNA): TGTGCCAGCTCAGCCGGGACACGGACCGTAGAACTGTTTTTT. Amino acid sequence: CASSAGTRTVELFF.

Of note for this clone: The missing conserved phenylalanine or tryptophan at the end of this CDR3 makes a read error likely. The limits of the CDR3 on the DNA are not certain, so only TCRdb's listed CDR3 is given. This chain joins TRBV30 and TRBJ1-1; TRBD1, the table's D call, lacks a check against the DNA. CDR1 GTSNPN and CDR2 SVGIG come from the germline V gene (reference sequence). Termini included, the CDR3 measures 12 amino acids. CDR3 protein: CAWETGDTEALV.

The rearrangement links TRBV6-5 to TRBJ1-5; D is unresolved. Germline V gene data show CDR1 as MNHEY and CDR2 as SVGAGI. The CDR3 has 13 residues. Trimming left V 6 bases short and J 4 bases short, with 10 bases between. The CDR3 region has the DNA TGTGCCAGCAGATACAGACAAAATCAGCCCCAGCATTTT. It is translated as CASRYRQNQPQHF.

This clone was observed a few times. The chain has TRBV5-1 and TRBJ1-5; D unclear. Looked up from germline, CDR1 is SGHRS and CDR2 is YFSETQ. The CDR3 sequence is 13 residues long. Trimming cost V 5 bases and J 6 bases, with 12 bases left between them. The CDR3: CASSERAGQPQHF. CDR3 nucleotide sequence: TGCGCCAGCAGTGAGAGGGCGGGTCAGCCCCAGCATTTT.

The chain is built from TRBV6-6 and TRBJ2-7; no reliable D call. The CDR3 loop spans 12 amino acids. Germline V gene data show CDR1 as MNHNY and CDR2 as SVGAGI (reference sequence). The germline V and J ends were trimmed by 7 bases and 0 bases, with 7 bases remaining between them. DNA for the CDR3: TGTGCCAGCACGCCCAGCTCCTACGAGCAGTACTTC. This gives the protein CASTPSSYEQYF.

V gene TRBV6-1 combines with J gene TRBJ1-6, with a possible D match to TRBD1 (5 bases). CDR3 length: 14 residues. Germline-derived CDR1 and CDR2 are MNHNS and SASEGT. Trimming took off 2 bases at V and 10 bases at J, with 12 bases between the two ends. For the CDR3, the DNA is TGTGCCAGCAGTGAACCGGGACTAAGATCACCCCTCCACTTT. Its protein is CASSEPGLRSPLHF.

Many counts were recorded for this clone. This chain joins TRBV10-1 and TRBJ1-1; 8 nucleotides line up with TRBD1. Looked up from germline, CDR1 is WNHNN and CDR2 is SYGVQD (reference sequence). The ends lost 0 bases at V and 4 bases at J; junction bases unmatched: 4. The CDR3 contains 15 residues. CDR3 coding DNA: TGCGCCAGCAGTGAGTCGGGACAGGCCCTCACTGAAGCTTTCTTT. As protein: CASSESGQALTEAFF.

This chain uses TRBV7-3 with TRBJ2-3; no clear D gene. Trimming took 0 bases from V and 1 from J, leaving 8 bases between them. This CDR3 has 15 amino acids. CDR1 and CDR2 from the germline V gene are SGHTA and FQGTGA. In nucleotides, the CDR3 is TGTGCCAGCAGCTTAACGTTAGCCCGCACAGATACGCAGTATTTT. As protein: CASSLTLARTDTQYF.

The J gene is TRBJ1-6, the V gene TRBV28; TRBD1 matches at 9 bases. Germline assignment: CDR1 MDHEN and CDR2 SYDVKM. After removal of 6 bases from V and 10 bases from J, the junction contained 10 bases not matched to a gene. This CDR3 is 15 amino acids long. The CDR3: CASRPRQGGGSPLHF. CDR3 nucleotide sequence: TGTGCCAGCAGGCCACGACAGGGGGGAGGGTCACCCCTCCACTTT.

The chain employs TRBV7-9 and TRBJ1-1; possibly TRBD1 for D (5 bases). The germline gives CDR1 SEHNR, CDR2 FQNEAQ (reference sequence). Trimming pared 3 bases from V and 5 bases from J, leaving 10 bases between. This CDR3 region has 13 residues. The CDR3 sequence: CASSFIRGTEAFF. In DNA, the CDR3 is TGTGCCAGCAGCTTCATTAGGGGAACTGAAGCTTTCTTT.

Only a few counts were recorded for this clone. This sequence joins TRBV4-2 and TRBJ2-7; TRBD1 matches at 7 bases. The CDR3 contains 15 residues. Looked up from germline, CDR1 is LGHNA and CDR2 is YNFKEQ. V lost 5 bases, J lost 1 base, and 8 bases stayed unmatched. The CDR3 nucleotides are TGTGCCAGCAGCTCCCAGTTGACAGGGTCCTACGAGCAGTACTTC. Translated: CASSSQLTGSYEQYF.

The chain joins TRBV30 to TRBJ1-4, with D perhaps matching TRBD1 (6 bases). V was shortened by 1 base and J by 3 bases, with 6 bases between the two germline ends. The CDR3 extends over 13 amino acids. Germline-derived CDR1 and CDR2 are GTSNPN and SVGIG (reference sequence). The CDR3 nucleotides read TGTGCCTGGAGTGCAGGGGCTAATGAAAAACTGTTTTTT. It yields the protein CAWSAGANEKLFF.

CDR3 sequence reads: CASSIIPGTVYGYTF. DNA for the CDR3: TGTGCCAGCAGCATAATACCGGGAACAGTCTATGGCTACACCTTC. The chain employs TRBV5-4 and TRBJ1-2; D unresolved. The CDR3 is 15 residues long. With 4 bases removed from V and 4 bases from J, the gap between germline ends came to 17 bases. Per germline, CDR1 SGHNT and CDR2 YYREEE (reference sequence).

V and J are TRBV6-1 and TRBJ1-5, with TRBD1 matching over 7 bases. Germline V lookup: CDR1 MNHNS, CDR2 SASEGT. CDR3 size: 16 residues. Trimming took 1 base from V and 1 from J; bases not matched to a gene: 4. The CDR3 coding sequence is TGTGCCAGCAGTGAAGGGACAGGAATGAGCAATCAGCCCCAGCATTTT. Amino acid sequence: CASSEGTGMSNQPQHF.

Concerning this clone: The sample holds other DNA sequences that translate to the same CDR3. The CDR3 nucleotides are TGTGCCAGCAGTTGGTCGGGAAACACTGAAGCTTTCTTT. This translates into CASSWSGNTEAFF. The V and J genes are TRBV27 and TRBJ1-1; D gene ambiguous. The germline gives CDR1 MNHEY, CDR2 SMNVEV (reference sequence). Trimming cost V 4 bases and J 2 bases, with 8 bases left between them. This CDR3 is built from 13 residues.

There are a few counts of this clone. The V and J genes are TRBV5-4 and TRBJ1-1; D is unresolved. Per the germline V gene, CDR1 is SGHNT and CDR2 is YYREEE (reference sequence). With 1 base removed from V and 1 base from J, the gap between germline ends came to 5 bases. The CDR3 length is 13 residues. For the CDR3, the DNA is TGTGCCAGCAGCTTGCCAGGGAACACTGAAGCTTTCTTT. This codes for CASSLPGNTEAFF.

The CDR3 here is CASSQASDRGPYEQYF. In DNA, the CDR3 is TGCGCCAGCAGCCAGGCATCCGACAGGGGGCCCTACGAGCAGTACTTC. The V gene is TRBV4-1, the J gene TRBJ2-7; 10 bases are a match to TRBD1. The junction had 7 bases not matched to a gene; V was cut back by 3 bases and J by 2 bases. This CDR3 is built from 16 residues. The germline V gene encodes CDR1 MGHRA and CDR2 YSYEKL.

About this clone: No conserved phenylalanine or tryptophan is present at the end of the CDR3, so a read error is the likely explanation. In nucleotides, the CDR3 is TGCAGCGTTCTCGAGGGAGGGACTGGAAACACCATATATGTT. Translated, it gives CSVLEGGTGNTIYV. V is TRBV29-1 and J is TRBJ1-3, with D unresolved. The V and J ends lost 5 bases and 2 bases respectively, with 13 bases between them. The germline gives CDR1 SQVTM, CDR2 ANQGSEA. This CDR3 contains 14 residues.

The genes are TRBV7-8 and TRBJ1-5, with TRBD1 identical over 12 bases. Germline V gives CDR1 SGHVS, CDR2 FQNEAQ. V shed 5 bases and J 6 bases; nucleotides not matched to a gene: 5. This CDR3 contains 15 residues. CDR3 nucleotide sequence: TGTGCCAGCAGCCCCGGGACAGGGGGCCCTCAGCCCCAGCATTTT. It specifies CASSPGTGGPQPQHF.

The V call is TRBV7-8, the J call TRBJ2-2, with 8 positions matching TRBD2. The CDR3 length is 15 residues. After removal of 5 bases from V and 1 base from J, the junction contained 3 bases not matched to a gene. CDR1 is SGHVS and CDR2 is FQNEAQ in the germline V gene. CDR3 nucleotide sequence: TGTGCCAGCAGCGATAGCGGGGTGAACACCGGGGAGCTGTTTTTT. The encoded protein is CASSDSGVNTGELFF.